A single sample gave rise to the 14 T cell receptor beta chains below, sequenced in a study of T cell responses to AZD1222 COVID-19 vaccine. The assay was immunoSEQ multiplex PCR, and TCRdb's table has in-frame clones only and misses some. The data show 150,000 to 200,000 clones, about 86% seen once. The specimen comprised peripheral blood, sampled on day 0 of AZD1222 vaccination. The receptors were gathered from an adult in good health.

The V and J genes are TRBV27 and TRBJ1-1; D uncertain. Per the germline V gene, CDR1 is MNHEY and CDR2 is SMNVEV (reference sequence). The V end was cut by 7 bases, the J end by 0 bases, with 18 bases between. The CDR3 extends over 16 amino acids. Written as DNA, the CDR3 is TGTGCCAGCACTAACGGAAAGAACACCCTGAACACTGAAGCTTTCTTT. Its translation is CASTNGKNTLNTEAFF.

This clone was counted a single time. The rearrangement joins TRBV7-9 to TRBJ2-3; D not certain. The CDR3 is 13 residues long. CDR1 and CDR2 (germline): SEHNR, FQNEAQ (reference sequence). V dropped 4 bases and J dropped 4 bases, with 9 bases sitting between them. This CDR3 is CASSSYQADTQYF. The CDR3, as DNA: TGTGCCAGCAGCTCCTATCAGGCAGATACGCAGTATTTT.

The chain is built from TRBV15 and TRBJ1-1, with 7 bases lining up with TRBD1. V dropped 9 bases and J dropped 4; count of bases not matched to a gene: 2. Germline-derived CDR1 and CDR2 are LNHNV and YYDKDF (reference sequence). CDR3 length equals 11 residues. This CDR3 is CATRQGTEAFF. The CDR3 DNA reads TGTGCCACTCGACAGGGCACTGAAGCTTTCTTT.

The J gene is TRBJ2-3, the V gene TRBV24-1, with D perhaps TRBD1 or TRBD2 (6 bases each). This CDR3 region has 14 residues. Germline assignment: CDR1 KGHDR and CDR2 SFDVKD. V was cut by 7 bases and J by 4 bases, with 14 bases left in between. The CDR3 DNA sequence: TGTGCCACCAGCGTGGAGGGGGTGGCAGATACGCAGTATTTT. Residues: CATSVEGVADTQYF.

The chain combines TRBV6-5 with TRBJ2-2; a weak D match, TRBD1 (6 bases). V lost 9 bases and J lost 0, with 14 bases in between. CDR3 size: 15 residues. Germline CDR1 MNHEY, CDR2 SVGAGI. CDR3 DNA: TGTGCCAGTAAAGCAGGACAGACGAACACCGGGGAGCTGTTTTTT. It translates to CASKAGQTNTGELFF.

This clone is a singleton in its sample. The CDR3 nucleotides read TGTGCCACCAGACTAGCAGCTAGCACAGATACGCAGTATTTT. It is translated as CATRLAASTDTQYF. The V gene is TRBV6-5, the J gene TRBJ2-3; the match to TRBD2 covers 7 bases. There are 14 residues in the CDR3. Germline-derived CDR1 and CDR2 are MNHEY and SVGAGI. V was pared by 10 bases and J by 0 bases, with 7 bases of the junction left unmatched.

J is TRBJ1-4 and V is TRBV27; D gene unclear. The germline V gene has CDR1 MNHEY and CDR2 SMNVEV (reference sequence). V was pared by 4 bases and J by 6 bases, with 12 bases between. The CDR3 has 14 amino acids. CDR3 amino acids: CASSSGSQDEKLFF. In nucleotides, the CDR3 is TGTGCCAGCAGTTCGGGGTCTCAGGATGAAAAACTGTTTTTT. The whole variable domain, filled in from reference TRBV27 and TRBJ1-4, reads EAQVTQNPRYLITVTGKKLTVTCSQNMNHEYMSWYRQDPGLGLRQIYYSMNVEVTDKGDVPEGYKVSRKEKRNFPLILESPSPNQTSLYFCASSSGSQDEKLFFGSGTQLSVL.

This sequence joins TRBV11-2 and TRBJ1-1, with D possibly being TRBD1 (6 bases). The CDR3 is 14 amino acids. V was trimmed by 2 bases and J by 4 bases, leaving 11 bases between them. Germline CDR1 is SGHAT and CDR2 is FQNNGV. The CDR3 protein is CASSLPGVSTEAFF. The CDR3 DNA reads as TGTGCCAGCAGCTTACCAGGGGTGTCCACTGAAGCTTTCTTT.

The V call is TRBV29-1, the J call TRBJ2-1; D ambiguous. The V end lost 1 base, the J end lost 7 bases, and 8 bases lay between the germline ends. The CDR3 consists of 12 residues. Germline V lookup: CDR1 SQVTM, CDR2 ANQGSEA. CDR3 nucleotides: TGCAGCGTTGAAGCTCACCGAAATGAGCAGTTCTTC. As protein: CSVEAHRNEQFF.

This sequence joins TRBV5-5 and TRBJ2-5; no definite D call. Germline lookup yields CDR1 SGHKS and CDR2 YYEKEE (reference sequence). V dropped 0 bases and J dropped 2 bases, with 8 bases sitting between them. The length of the CDR3 is 14 residues. CDR3 in amino acids: CASSLVSQQETQYF. The CDR3 coding sequence is TGTGCCAGCAGCTTGGTGTCTCAGCAAGAGACCCAGTACTTC.

This chain connects TRBV24-1 to TRBJ1-4; no clear D. Germline CDR1 reads KGHDR; CDR2 reads SFDVKD. This CDR3 comprises 10 residues. Trimming shortened V by 9 bases and J by 8 bases, and 6 bases separated the two germline ends. The CDR3 spells CATGQEKLFF. CDR3 bases: TGTGCCACCGGGCAGGAAAAACTGTTTTTT.

The chain links TRBV4-1 to TRBJ1-1; possible D gene TRBD1, 6 bases. This CDR3 contains 18 residues. Germline CDR1 MGHRA, CDR2 YSYEKL. Trimming shortened V by 1 base and J by 1 base, and 19 bases separated the two germline ends. The CDR3 protein is CASSQGLPGAGTNTEAFF. In DNA, the CDR3 is TGCGCCAGCAGCCAAGGTTTACCGGGGGCCGGAACGAACACTGAAGCTTTCTTT.

This clone occurred a few times. The gene calls are TRBV28 and TRBJ2-5; the D gene is possibly TRBD2 (5 bases). V was cut by 2 bases and J by 5 bases, with 9 bases left in between. Germline V gene sequence: CDR1 MDHEN, CDR2 SYDVKM. The CDR3 is 13 residues long. CDR3 protein: CASSLPRGETQYF. The CDR3 nucleotides are TGTGCCAGCAGTTTACCTCGAGGGGAGACCCAGTACTTC.

The V gene is TRBV6-5, the J gene TRBJ2-7, with D perhaps matching TRBD1 (5 bases). V was trimmed by 8 bases and J by 0 bases, leaving 14 bases between them. The CDR3 is 14 residues long. Germline-derived CDR1 and CDR2 are MNHEY and SVGAGI. CDR3 residues: CASGWTPSSYEQYF. As DNA, the CDR3 is TGTGCCAGCGGATGGACACCGAGCTCCTACGAGCAGTACTTC.